This note documents a single TCR beta chain sequence. The record originates from a study of blood T cell repertoires in COVID-19. Overall study: Both acute and convalescent COVID-19 samples were obtained from the United States, Italy and Spain. The cDNA or gDNA used as material had been derived from T cells, B-cell-depleted T cells, or PBMCs.

V lost 5 bases and J lost 2, with 13 bases in between. Looked up from germline, CDR1 is SEHNR and CDR2 is FQNEAQ (reference sequence). The CDR3 sequence is 14 residues long. Source study methods: The assay estimated nucleated cells by amplifying reference gene primers. Sequenced by immunoSEQ multiplex PCR; TCRdb stores in-frame clones only, minus some. The V and J calls and the clone size are those of that table, but D and trimming were determined from the DNA. The table has around 97,000 clones, approximately 89% seen once. This TCR was recovered from a human donor in a cohort sampled during active COVID-19. Sequenced material: peripheral blood. V gene TRBV7-9 combines with J gene TRBJ2-7, with D possibly TRBD1 on 5 matching bases. CDR3 nucleotide sequence: TGTGCCAGCAGCCAAGACAGTAGTCCCTACGAGCAGTACTTC. Its translation: CASSQDSSPYEQYF.